These 9 T cell receptor beta chains were all obtained from the same sample, sequenced in a study of cytomegalovirus exposure and HLA in healthy donors. 13 Jbeta primers and 60 Vbeta primers were used for the PCR. Data came from immunoSEQ multiplex PCR; TCRdb stores just in-frame clones and leaves some out. This sample has some 76,000 clones; roughly 89% occur once, and the top ten carry 1.5% to 2%. Sequencing input: PBMCs. All receptors derive from a woman in her 30s in good health and CMV-seronegative.

The chain recombines TRBV7-5 with TRBJ1-5; the table's D call, TRBD1, has no DNA check behind it. TRBV7-5 is described as a pseudogene. The CDR3 is made up of 18 amino acids. The CDR3 loop reads CVRSFFLCWDSLNQPQHF. The CDR3 DNA follows: TGTGTCAGAAGCTTTTTCCTTTGCTGGGACAGCCTAAATCAGCCCCAGCATTTT.

The chain recombines TRBV6-4 with TRBJ1-1, with D possibly matching TRBD1 (5 bases). With 2 bases removed from V and 5 bases from J, the gap between germline ends came to 12 bases. Germline V gene sequence: CDR1 MRHNA, CDR2 SNTAGT. The CDR3 has 14 residues. CDR3 amino acids: CASSDGQEGTEAFF. For the CDR3, the DNA is TGTGCCAGCAGTGACGGCCAGGAGGGGACTGAAGCTTTCTTT.

The chain uses TRBV27 and TRBJ2-1, with 10 positions matching TRBD2. The CDR3 has 15 amino acids. Germline loops: CDR1 MNHEY, CDR2 SMNVEV (reference sequence). J was trimmed by 6 bases and V by 11 bases; bases with no gene match: 13. CDR3 amino acids: CARDDRTSGINEQFF. The CDR3 nucleotides read TGTGCCCGCGACGATCGGACTAGCGGTATCAATGAGCAGTTCTTC.

This clone has a handful of counts. V and J are TRBV4-1 and TRBJ1-3, with D hard to call. V lost 2 bases and J 4 bases, leaving 9 bases between the germline ends. Germline CDR1 and CDR2: MGHRA and YSYEKL. The CDR3 loop spans 14 amino acids. For the CDR3, the DNA is TGCGCCAGCAGCCAACCGGGAGCGGGAAACACCATATATTTT. Encoded protein: CASSQPGAGNTIYF.

The chain uses TRBV9 and TRBJ2-3; 9 bases match TRBD1. With 4 bases clipped from V and 4 bases from J, the junction kept 7 bases outside the gene matches. CDR3 size: 15 residues. The germline gives CDR1 SGDLS, CDR2 YYNGEE. The CDR3 is CASSPGTGYSDTQYF. The DNA of the CDR3 is TGTGCCAGCAGCCCCGGGACAGGGTATTCAGATACGCAGTATTTT.

V usage is TRBV7-2 and J usage is TRBJ2-3; 11 bases line up with TRBD2. The CDR3 is 16 amino acids. Germline V gene sequence: CDR1 SGHTA, CDR2 FQGNSA. V lost 3 bases to trimming and J lost 3 bases; unmatched junction nucleotides: 5. The CDR3 DNA reads TGTGCCAGCAGCTTCAGACTAGCGGGACTAACAGATACGCAGTATTTT. It specifies CASSFRLAGLTDTQYF.

V usage is TRBV5-4 and J usage is TRBJ2-3, with 15 bases fitting TRBD2. CDR1 and CDR2 (germline): SGHNT, YYREEE (reference sequence). The V segment lost 4 bases and the J segment 6 bases; nucleotides outside the gene matches: 6. There are 16 residues in the CDR3. The CDR3 protein is CASSPGLAGGVDTQYF. In nucleotides, the CDR3 is TGTGCCAGCAGCCCCGGACTAGCGGGAGGGGTGGATACGCAGTATTTT.

The J gene is TRBJ1-2, the V gene TRBV14; perhaps TRBD1 as D (5 bases). Germline V lookup: CDR1 SGHDN, CDR2 FVKESK. The CDR3 is 16 residues long. The V end was cut by 1 base, the J end by 1 base, with 13 bases between. The CDR3, as DNA: TGTGCCAGCAGCCAAGTTGTAGGGGCCTATAACTATGGCTACACCTTC. It yields the protein CASSQVVGAYNYGYTF.

This chain uses TRBV28 with TRBJ2-7; 9 nucleotides agree with TRBD2. CDR3 length equals 15 residues. Germline CDR1 reads MDHEN; CDR2 reads SYDVKM. The V segment lost 1 base and the J segment 6 bases; nucleotides outside the gene matches: 7. The CDR3 nucleotides read TGTGCCAGCAGTTTATCGGCTAGCGGGAAAGGCGAGCAGTACTTC. Amino acids: CASSLSASGKGEQYF.